Following are 10 T cell receptor beta chains from one sample sequenced in a study of control samples from healthy donors and cancer patients. The repertoire was sequenced with immunoSEQ multiplex PCR; TCRdb's copy has only in-frame clones and lacks some. The repertoire consists of 75,000 to 90,000 clones, with around 90% occurring once and the leading ten covering approximately 9.8%. Sequences were obtained from PBMCs. Receptors were obtained from a woman aged 45-65 years with colorectal cancer.

This chain uses TRBV6-1 with TRBJ1-1, with a tentative D call TRBD1 (5 bases). Trimming removed 1 base at V and 4 bases at J, with 13 bases between. Germline loops: CDR1 MNHNS, CDR2 SASEGT. The CDR3 is 15 amino acids. CDR3 DNA sequence: TGTGCCAGCAGTGAAGAGGACCCAGGGTCCACTGAAGCTTTCTTT. It is translated as CASSEEDPGSTEAFF.

The CDR3 sequence: CASSEWLEQYV. For the CDR3, the DNA is TGTGCCAGCAGTGAATGGCTCGAGCAGTACGTC. The chain couples TRBV2 to TRBJ2-7, with no clear D. Trimming removed 2 bases at V and 6 bases at J, with 5 bases between. The CDR3 has 11 residues. Germline lookup yields CDR1 SNHLY and CDR2 FYNNEI.

V is TRBV2 and J is TRBJ2-7, with 8 bases aligning to TRBD1. V was pared by 4 bases and J by 9 bases, with 8 bases of the junction left unmatched. The CDR3 runs 13 residues. The V gene's germline CDR1 is SNHLY and CDR2 FYNNEI. CDR3 loop: CASSGGQDFRQYV. The CDR3 nucleotides are TGTGCCAGCAGTGGGGGACAGGACTTTCGGCAGTACGTC.

The rearrangement joins TRBV10-3 to TRBJ2-3, with D possibly matching TRBD1 (7 bases). CDR1 ENHRY and CDR2 SYGVKD come from the germline V gene. The CDR3 loop spans 15 amino acids. V was cut by 5 bases and J by 3 bases, with 15 bases left in between. DNA of the CDR3: TGTGCCATCAGTCTGGGGGGCAGGGGGACAGATACGCAGTATTTT. Protein product: CAISLGGRGTDTQYF.

This clone has a single count. The CDR3 protein is CATSSADTLQQYV. In DNA form, the CDR3 reads TGTGCCACCAGTTCCGCGGACACATTGCAGCAGTACGTC. The genes are TRBV24-1 and TRBJ2-7; D perhaps matches TRBD1 (5 bases). There are 13 residues in the CDR3. The V and J ends lost 6 bases and 8 bases respectively, with 16 bases between them. Germline V CDR1 and CDR2: KGHDR, SFDVKD.

This clone was found once. CDR3 amino acids: CASRIAGWELFF. The CDR3 nucleotides read TGTGCCAGCAGAATCGCAGGTTGGGAGCTGTTTTTT. This chain links TRBV6-5 with TRBJ2-2; D is unresolved. This CDR3 spans 12 amino acids. Germline CDR1 MNHEY, CDR2 SVGAGI. Trimming pared 6 bases from V and 9 bases from J, leaving 11 bases between.

This clone occurred once. The chain uses TRBV7-9 and TRBJ1-1, with TRBD1 matching 8 bases. With V trimmed by 3 bases and J by 4 bases, 4 bases remained unmatched. The CDR3 sequence is 14 residues long. In germline, CDR1 is SEHNR, CDR2 FQNEAQ (reference sequence). The chain's CDR3 is CASSFTGTGTEAFF. CDR3 sequence (DNA): TGTGCCAGCAGCTTTACCGGGACAGGCACTGAAGCTTTCTTT. Full variable domain (outside the CDR3, taken from reference TRBV7-9 and TRBJ1-1): DTGVSQNPRHKITKRGQNVTFRCDPISEHNRLYWYRQTLGQGPEFLTYFQNEAQLEKSRLLSDRFSAERPKGSFSTLEIQRTEQGDSAMYLCASSFTGTGTEAFFGQGTRLTVV.

This sequence joins TRBV15 and TRBJ2-2; no clear D. The CDR3 is 13 amino acids. The V and J ends lost 0 bases and 5 bases respectively, with 4 bases between them. The V gene's germline CDR1 is LNHNV and CDR2 YYDKDF (reference sequence). This CDR3 is CATSREVTGELFF. The CDR3 DNA follows: TGTGCCACCAGCAGAGAAGTTACCGGGGAGCTGTTTTTT.

This clone showed up just once. The V call is TRBV21-1, the J call TRBJ1-5; the table's D gene call, TRBD1, was not cross checked with the DNA. TRBV21-1 is classified as a pseudogene. The CDR3 contains 16 residues. In DNA form, the CDR3 reads TGTGCCAGCAGTATTAGGGACAGAAATAGCAATCAGCCCCAGCATTTT. Its translation: CASSIRDRNSNQPQHF.

V and J are TRBV19 and TRBJ1-2; maybe TRBD1 (5 bases). The germline V and J ends were trimmed by 5 bases and 0 bases, with 10 bases remaining between them. The CDR3 length is 14 residues. Germline loops: CDR1 LNHDA, CDR2 SQIVND (reference sequence). The CDR3 spells CASSAQGANYGYTF. Written as DNA, the CDR3 is TGTGCCAGTAGTGCCCAGGGAGCTAACTATGGCTACACCTTC.